This T cell receptor (beta chain) came from a study of CD8 T cells in Susac syndrome. V dropped 8 bases and J dropped 10; count of bases not matched to a gene: 10. The CDR3 is 14 amino acids. The germline gives CDR1 ENHRY, CDR2 SYGVKD. RNA in amounts of roughly 0.5 to 1 ug was reverse transcribed with random hexamers. One entry per CDR3 protein, called by TCRdb with MiXCR from the immunoSEQ multiplex PCR reads. The sample contains 180,000 or so distinct CDR3 sequences, almost 96% of which appear only once. Blood CD8+ and CD4+ T cells underwent high-throughput TCR beta sequencing. Negative isolation was applied to CD8+ and CD4+ T cells, and FACS enrichment was applied to TEMRA cells.

The V gene is TRBV10-3, the J gene TRBJ2-1; 11 nucleotides align to TRBD2. The source material was CD4+ T cells from PBMCs. This TCR was recovered from a human donor with multiple sclerosis. The CDR3 region is CAIGLAGGPVEQFF. The DNA for the CDR3 is TGTGCCATCGGTTTAGCGGGGGGGCCTGTCGAGCAGTTCTTC.